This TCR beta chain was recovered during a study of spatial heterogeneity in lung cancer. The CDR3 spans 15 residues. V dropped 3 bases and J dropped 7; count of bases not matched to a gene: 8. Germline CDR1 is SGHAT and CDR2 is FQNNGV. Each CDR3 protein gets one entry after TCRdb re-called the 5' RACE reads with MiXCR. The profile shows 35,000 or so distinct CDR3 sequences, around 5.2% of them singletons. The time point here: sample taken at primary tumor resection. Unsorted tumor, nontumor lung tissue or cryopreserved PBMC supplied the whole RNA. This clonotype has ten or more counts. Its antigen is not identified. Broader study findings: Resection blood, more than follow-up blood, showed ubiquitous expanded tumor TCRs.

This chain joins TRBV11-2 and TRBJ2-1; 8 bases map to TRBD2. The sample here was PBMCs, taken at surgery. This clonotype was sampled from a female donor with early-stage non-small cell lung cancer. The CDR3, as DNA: TGTGCCAGCAGCTTCGGAGCGGGAGTAGCGAATGAGCAGTTCTTC. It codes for CASSFGAGVANEQFF.